The rows below give T cell receptor beta chains drawn from one sample of a study of T cell responses to AZD1222 COVID-19 vaccine. Assay: immunoSEQ multiplex PCR; the TCRdb copy retains only in-frame clones and omits some. The data hold around 67,000 clones, with 83% observed a single time. This specimen consisted of peripheral blood, obtained 28 days after the second AZD1222 dose. These receptors all stem from an adult who received the AZD1222 COVID-19 vaccine. CDR3s include the opening cysteine and the closing phenylalanine or tryptophan. The D gene is left open where the match is weak. Rows may omit the clone size; those that give it use once, few, many or a size class.

clone_size j_call d_call v_call cdr3_aa cdr3_nt
NA TRBJ1-1 TRBD1 TRBV2 CASSEGGQVNTEAFF TGTGCCAGCAGTGAGGGGGGACAGGTGAACACTGAAGCTTTCTTT
NA TRBJ2-5 NA TRBV7-6 CASSLKQRTYQETQYF TGTGCCAGCAGCTTAAAACAAAGGACATATCAAGAGACCCAGTACTTC
NA TRBJ1-4 NA TRBV25-1 CASEYEKLFF TGTGCCAGCGAGTACGAAAAACTGTTTTTT
NA TRBJ2-7 NA TRBV29-1 CSVIGDSYEQYF TGCAGCGTTATCGGGGACTCCTACGAGCAGTACTTC
NA TRBJ1-2 NA TRBV12-3/TRBV12-4 CASSFGFYGYTF TGTGCCAGCAGTTTCGGGTTCTATGGCTACACCTTC
few TRBJ2-2 NA TRBV15 CATSFWTPSPGELFF TGTGCCACCAGCTTTTGGACACCAAGCCCCGGGGAGCTGTTTTTT
NA TRBJ1-1 TRBD1 TRBV4-3 CASSQELQGVTEAFF TGCGCCAGCAGCCAAGAATTACAGGGGGTGACTGAAGCTTTCTTT
many TRBJ1-6 NA TRBV3-1/TRBV3-2 CASSRGRQWKF TGTGCCAGCAGCCGGGGGAGACAGTGGAAATTT
NA TRBJ2-2 NA TRBV6-1 CASSEFGQENTGELFF TGTGCCAGCAGTGAATTTGGGCAGGAGAACACCGGGGAGCTGTTTTTT
NA TRBJ1-1 NA TRBV4-3 CASSQDSDSYTEAFF TGCGCCAGCAGCCAAGATTCCGATTCTTACACTGAAGCTTTCTTT
NA TRBJ2-5 NA TRBV2 CASSEAGGRGETQYF TGTGCCAGCAGTGAAGCTGGGGGGCGCGGTGAGACCCAGTACTTC